Reported below is one TCR beta chain. Antigen: not known. V dropped 5 bases and J dropped 9 bases, with 8 bases sitting between them. CDR1 is DFQATT and CDR2 is SNEGSKA in the germline V gene (reference sequence). This CDR3 spans 10 amino acids. Profiles of TCR beta VDJ and CDR3 were generated from a genomic DNA template. TCRdb used MiXCR to reprocess the reads, holding one entry per CDR3 protein. The profile shows 210,000 or so distinct CDR3 sequences, about half of them singletons. Patients sequenced had flow cytometry evidence of CD8+CD57+ cell expansion. The patients, all of them, had severe acquired aplastic anemia. The data belong to a study of CD8+CD57+ T cells in acquired aplastic anemia. At the level of the study: The average for DNA from sorted CD4+ and CD8+ cells was 3.2 ug. Overall study results and limits: Researchers report that about 29 CD8+ CDR3 sequences appeared in both patients and controls.

The chain employs TRBV20-1 and TRBJ2-1; D not resolved. This sequence was found in a human donor with aplastic anemia. What was sequenced was sorted CD4+, CD8+, or CD8+CD57+ T cells (not recorded which) from PBMCs. The CDR3 nucleotides read TGCAGTGCTGAACCGGCTGAGCAGTTCTTC. Its protein is CSAEPAEQFF.